This TCR beta chain was identified during a study of T cell responses to AZD1222 COVID-19 vaccine. Study at large: Second-dose groups at about 4 or about 12 weeks were pooled. Study conclusions and caveats: White British donors predominated, females outnumbered males, and clonal diversity was possibly underestimated. Baseline antibody screening turned up just a handful of seropositive AZD1222 recipients. None of the repertoires were sampled until the peak T cell response had passed.

On this clone: The antigen is not known.

This CDR3 is built from 16 residues. Per the germline V gene, CDR1 is SGDLS and CDR2 is YYNGEE. J was trimmed by 3 bases and V by 4 bases; bases with no gene match: 9. Clones were sequenced by immunoSEQ multiplex PCR, and TCRdb holds only the in-frame ones, with some missing. The sample has 120,000 or so clones, 85% to 90% seen once. The clonotype originates from an adult in good health. The chain couples TRBV9 to TRBJ2-2, with TRBD2 matching over 7 bases. The source was peripheral blood, collected on day 0 of AZD1222 vaccination. CDR3 coding DNA: TGTGCCAGCAGCTTACGCGGACTAGACTACACCGGGGAGCTGTTTTTT. It is translated as CASSLRGLDYTGELFF. Looking up the rest from reference TRBV9 and TRBJ2-2 gives the full variable domain: DSGVTQTPKHLITATGQRVTLRCSPRSGDLSVYWYQQSLDQGLQFLIQYYNGEERAKGNILERFSAQQFPDLHSELNLSSLELGDSALYFCASSLRGLDYTGELFFGEGSRLTVL.